This passage covers 10 T cell receptor beta chains from one sample sequenced in a study of CD8+ T cells in alopecia areata. Treatment: oral pan-JAK inhibitor, 5-10 mg twice daily. RNA was extracted and reverse transcribed into cDNA as the sequencing template. TCRdb's table, derived via immunoSEQ multiplex PCR, lists solely in-frame clones and lacks some. The sample includes 100,000 or so clones, 55% to 75% of them seen just once. Sequenced material: CD8+ T cells sorted from blood, taken at roughly week 55, from a patient treated with tofacitinib. These receptor sequences come from a human donor with alopecia areata.

The CDR3 nucleotides read TGCAGCGTTGAGCCCCAGGGAGGTCAGCCCTCCTACAATGAGCAGTTCTTC. Its protein product is CSVEPQGGQPSYNEQFF. This chain joins TRBV29-1 and TRBJ2-1; weak D call: TRBD2 (6 bases). The CDR3 has 17 residues. Trimming stripped 3 bases from V and 0 bases from J, with 18 bases between. Per germline, CDR1 SQVTM and CDR2 ANQGSEA.

This clone was seen only once. The chain joins TRBV30 to TRBJ1-1; possibly TRBD1 for D (5 bases). Trimming removed 5 bases from V and 3 bases from J, with 13 bases in between. The length of the CDR3 is 13 residues. Germline-derived CDR1 and CDR2 are GTSNPN and SVGIG (reference sequence). The DNA for the CDR3 is TGTGCCTGGGGGGCGGGTGGAGACACTGAAGCTTTCTTT. Translation gives CAWGAGGDTEAFF. The full variable domain, in which reference TRBV30 and TRBJ1-1 provide the parts outside the CDR3, is SQTIHQWPATLVQPVGSPLSLECTVEGTSNPNLYWYRQAAGRGLQLLFYSVGIGQISSEVPQNLSASRPQDRQFILSSKKLLLSDSGFYLCAWGAGGDTEAFFGQGTRLTVV.

This clone occurred once. This chain connects TRBV5-1 to TRBJ2-1; 9 positions match TRBD2. V was pared by 6 bases and J by 4 bases, with 8 bases of the junction left unmatched. Germline V lookup: CDR1 SGHRS, CDR2 YFSETQ. The CDR3 loop spans 15 amino acids. Here the CDR3 reads CASTPSSGGYNEQFF. CDR3 bases: TGCGCCAGCACCCCGTCCAGCGGGGGGTACAATGAGCAGTTCTTC.

The V call is TRBV5-6, the J call TRBJ1-1; D uncertain. The V and J ends lost 4 bases and 3 bases respectively, with 7 bases between them. CDR3 size: 12 residues. Germline-derived CDR1 and CDR2 are SGHDT and YYEEEE. In nucleotides, the CDR3 is TGTGCCAGCAGCAAGGGAGACACTGAAGCTTTCTTT. Protein product: CASSKGDTEAFF. Filled out from reference TRBV5-6 and TRBJ1-1, the complete variable domain reads DAGVTQSPTHLIKTRGQQVTLRCSPKSGHDTVSWYQQALGQGPQFIFQYYEEEERQRGNFPDRFSGHQFPNYSSELNVNALLLGDSALYLCASSKGDTEAFFGQGTRLTVV.

This sequence joins TRBV30 and TRBJ1-2; D not certain. The CDR3 has 11 residues. Trimming pared 0 bases from V and 6 bases from J, leaving 5 bases between. The germline gives CDR1 GTSNPN, CDR2 SVGIG (reference sequence). The CDR3 here is CAWSVIHGYTF. CDR3 coding DNA: TGTGCCTGGAGTGTAATCCATGGCTACACCTTC.

V and J are TRBV7-9 and TRBJ1-1; D is unresolved. The CDR3 has 13 residues. Germline V gene data show CDR1 as SEHNR and CDR2 as FQNEAQ (reference sequence). V was trimmed by 6 bases and J by 4 bases, leaving 12 bases between them. CDR3 region: CASRGPGVTEAFF. DNA of the CDR3: TGTGCCAGCAGAGGACCGGGTGTCACTGAAGCTTTCTTT.

The chain is built from TRBV27 and TRBJ1-1; D gene unclear. Germline CDR1 reads MNHEY; CDR2 reads SMNVEV (reference sequence). The CDR3 spans 12 residues. The V and J ends lost 3 bases and 2 bases respectively, with 4 bases between them. CDR3 nucleotide sequence: TGTGCCAGCAGTTTCGGAAACACTGAAGCTTTCTTT. This gives the protein CASSFGNTEAFF.

The rearrangement uses TRBV29-1 and TRBJ2-2; D gene ambiguous. Germline-derived CDR1 and CDR2 are SQVTM and ANQGSEA. This CDR3 is 11 amino acids long. Deletions cut 7 bases from V and 4 bases from J, with 7 bases between. The CDR3 is CSGYITGELFF. The CDR3, as DNA: TGCAGCGGATATATCACCGGGGAGCTGTTTTTT.

A few counts support this clone. The chain combines TRBV5-6 with TRBJ2-7, with D maybe TRBD2 (6 bases). Germline-derived CDR1 and CDR2 are SGHDT and YYEEEE. The germline V and J ends were trimmed by 3 bases and 3 bases, with 13 bases remaining between them. The CDR3 consists of 14 residues. This CDR3 is CASSSWRGLYEQYF. The CDR3 DNA sequence: TGTGCCAGCAGCTCATGGAGGGGCCTCTACGAGCAGTACTTC.

In this sample, this clone turned up a few times. The chain is built from TRBV29-1 and TRBJ2-1; 7 nucleotides line up with TRBD1. Unmatched junction bases numbered 7, after V lost 7 bases and J lost 7 bases. Germline CDR1 is SQVTM and CDR2 is ANQGSEA. The CDR3 consists of 12 residues. As DNA, the CDR3 is TGCAGCGCGAGGACAGGCGGAAATGAGCAGTTCTTC. Protein sequence: CSARTGGNEQFF.